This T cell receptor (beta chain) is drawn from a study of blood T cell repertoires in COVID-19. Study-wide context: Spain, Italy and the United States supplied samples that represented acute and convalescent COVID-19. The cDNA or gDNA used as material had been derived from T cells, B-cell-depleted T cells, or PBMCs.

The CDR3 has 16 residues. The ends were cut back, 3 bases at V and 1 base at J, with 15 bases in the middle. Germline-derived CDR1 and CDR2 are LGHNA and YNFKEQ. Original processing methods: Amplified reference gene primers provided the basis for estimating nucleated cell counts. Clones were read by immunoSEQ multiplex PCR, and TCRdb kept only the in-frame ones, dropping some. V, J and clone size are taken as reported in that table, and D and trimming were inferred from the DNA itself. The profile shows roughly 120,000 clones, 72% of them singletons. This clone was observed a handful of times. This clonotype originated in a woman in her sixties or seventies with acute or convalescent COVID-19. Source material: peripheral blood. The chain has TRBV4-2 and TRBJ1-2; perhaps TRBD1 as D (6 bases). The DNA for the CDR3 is TGTGCCAGCAGCCAGACAACAGGGAACATTAACTATGGCTACACCTTC. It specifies CASSQTTGNINYGYTF.